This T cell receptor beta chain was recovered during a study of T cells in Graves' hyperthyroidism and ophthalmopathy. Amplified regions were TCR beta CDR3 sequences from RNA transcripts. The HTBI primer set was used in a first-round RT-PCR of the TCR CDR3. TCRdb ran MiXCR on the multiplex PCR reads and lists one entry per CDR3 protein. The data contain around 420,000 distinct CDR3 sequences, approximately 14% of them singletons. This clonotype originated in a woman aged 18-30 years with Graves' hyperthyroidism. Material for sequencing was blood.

CDR3 residues: CASSLGTSVSSGANVLTF. The CDR3 nucleotides are TGTGCCAGCAGCCTAGGGACTAGCGTTTCCTCTGGGGCCAACGTCCTGACTTTC. The V call is TRBV7-8, the J call TRBJ2-6; 10 nucleotides match TRBD2. J was trimmed by 0 bases and V by 5 bases; bases with no gene match: 7. The V gene's germline CDR1 is SGHVS and CDR2 FQNEAQ. The CDR3 is 18 residues long. The entire variable domain, with the rest obtained from reference TRBV7-8 and TRBJ2-6, is as follows: GAGVSQSPRYKVAKRGQDVALRCDPISGHVSLFWYQQALGQGPEFLTYFQNEAQLDKSGLPSDRFFAERPEGSVSTLKIQRTQQEDSAVYLCASSLGTSVSSGANVLTFGAGSRLTVL.